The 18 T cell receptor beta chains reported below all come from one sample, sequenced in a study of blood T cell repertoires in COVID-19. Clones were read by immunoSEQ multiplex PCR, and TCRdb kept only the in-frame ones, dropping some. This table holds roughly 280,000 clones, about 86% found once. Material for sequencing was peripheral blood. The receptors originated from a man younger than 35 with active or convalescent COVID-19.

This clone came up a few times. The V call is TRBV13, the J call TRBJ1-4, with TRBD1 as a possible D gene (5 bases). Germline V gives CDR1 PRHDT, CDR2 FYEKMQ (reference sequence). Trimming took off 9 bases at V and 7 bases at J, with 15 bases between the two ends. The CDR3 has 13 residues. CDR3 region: CASSFQGREKLFF. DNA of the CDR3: TGTGCCAGTTCATTCCAGGGCCGTGAAAAACTGTTTTTT.

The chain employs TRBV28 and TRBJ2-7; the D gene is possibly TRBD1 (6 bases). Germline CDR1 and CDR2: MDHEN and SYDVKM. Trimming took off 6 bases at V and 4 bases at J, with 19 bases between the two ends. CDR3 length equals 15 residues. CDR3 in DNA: TGTGCCAGCAGCACTGGGGGCGGTGACGGATACGAGCAGTACTTC. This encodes CASSTGGGDGYEQYF.

CDR3 residues: CASSSIGDRGLWTGELFF. In DNA form, the CDR3 reads TGTGCCAGCAGCTCGATCGGAGACAGGGGGCTTTGGACCGGGGAGCTGTTTTTT. This chain links TRBV7-9 with TRBJ2-2; 10 bases are a match to TRBD1. This CDR3 has 18 residues. CDR1 SEHNR and CDR2 FQNEAQ come from the germline V gene (reference sequence). Unmatched junction bases numbered 13, after V lost 4 bases and J lost 5 bases.

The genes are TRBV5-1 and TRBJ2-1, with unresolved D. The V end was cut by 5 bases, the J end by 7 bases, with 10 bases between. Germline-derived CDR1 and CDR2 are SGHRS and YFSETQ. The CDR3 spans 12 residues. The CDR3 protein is CASSFESNEQFF. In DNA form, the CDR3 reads TGCGCCAGCAGTTTCGAGAGTAATGAGCAGTTCTTC. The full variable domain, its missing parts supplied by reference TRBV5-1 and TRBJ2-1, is KAGVTQTPRYLIKTRGQQVTLSCSPISGHRSVSWYQQTPGQGLQFLFEYFSETQRNKGNFPGRFSGRQFSNSRSEMNVSTLELGDSALYLCASSFESNEQFFGPGTRLTVL.

The chain's CDR3 is CASSSGATGGYEQYF. CDR3 nucleotides: TGTGCCAGCAGTTCTGGGGCCACTGGCGGCTACGAGCAGTACTTC. This chain joins TRBV6-5 and TRBJ2-7; a weak D match, TRBD1 (5 bases). The CDR3 contains 15 residues. The V gene lost 4 bases and the J gene lost 3 bases, with 16 bases spanning the gap. The germline V gene has CDR1 MNHEY and CDR2 SVGAGI.

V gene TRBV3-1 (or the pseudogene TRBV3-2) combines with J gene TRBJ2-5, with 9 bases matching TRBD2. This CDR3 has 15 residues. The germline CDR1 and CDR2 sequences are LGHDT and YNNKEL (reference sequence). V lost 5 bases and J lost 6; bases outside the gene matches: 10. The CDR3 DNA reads TGTGCCAGCAGCGTCGTGGCGGGGGGGCTAAAGACCCAGTACTTC. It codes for CASSVVAGGLKTQYF.

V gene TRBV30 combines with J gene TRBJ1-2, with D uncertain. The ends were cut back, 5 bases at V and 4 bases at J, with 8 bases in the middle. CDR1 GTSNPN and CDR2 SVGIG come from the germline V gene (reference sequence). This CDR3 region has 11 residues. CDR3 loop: CAWGGTYGYTF. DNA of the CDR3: TGTGCCTGGGGCGGTACCTATGGCTACACCTTC. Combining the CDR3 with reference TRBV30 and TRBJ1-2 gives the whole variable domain SQTIHQWPATLVQPVGSPLSLECTVEGTSNPNLYWYRQAAGRGLQLLFYSVGIGQISSEVPQNLSASRPQDRQFILSSKKLLLSDSGFYLCAWGGTYGYTFGSGTRLTVV.

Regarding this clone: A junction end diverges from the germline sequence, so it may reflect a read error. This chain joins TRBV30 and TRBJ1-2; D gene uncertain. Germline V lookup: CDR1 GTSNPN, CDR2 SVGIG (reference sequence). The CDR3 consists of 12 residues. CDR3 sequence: CAWSGGSPVGNF. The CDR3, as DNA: TGTGCCTGGAGTGGAGGGTCGCCAGTAGGAAACTTC.

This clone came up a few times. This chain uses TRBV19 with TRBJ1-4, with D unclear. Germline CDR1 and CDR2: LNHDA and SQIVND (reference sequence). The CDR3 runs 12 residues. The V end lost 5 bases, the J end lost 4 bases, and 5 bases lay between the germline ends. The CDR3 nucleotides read TGTGCCAGTAGTGCGTATAATGAAAAACTGTTTTTT. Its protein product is CASSAYNEKLFF. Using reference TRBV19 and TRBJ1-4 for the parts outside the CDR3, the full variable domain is DGGITQSPKYLFRKEGQNVTLSCEQNLNHDAMYWYRQDPGQGLRLIYYSQIVNDFQKGDIAEGYSVSREKKESFPLTVTSAQKNPTAFYLCASSAYNEKLFFGSGTQLSVL.

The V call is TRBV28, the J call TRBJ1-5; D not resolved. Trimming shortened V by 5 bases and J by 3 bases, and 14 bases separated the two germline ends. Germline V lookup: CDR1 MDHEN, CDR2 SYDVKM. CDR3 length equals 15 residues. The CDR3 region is CASSAPGSDNQPQHF. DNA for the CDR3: TGTGCCAGCAGTGCTCCGGGATCGGACAATCAGCCCCAGCATTTT.

CDR3 nucleotides: TGCAGTGCTAGTACATCACGCCGCTCCTACGAGCAGTACTTC. Translating gives CSASTSRRSYEQYF. The chain is built from TRBV20-1 and TRBJ2-7; D not resolved. Trimming cost V 3 bases and J 0 bases, with 12 bases left between them. Per the germline V gene, CDR1 is DFQATT and CDR2 is SNEGSKA (reference sequence). The CDR3 covers 14 residues.

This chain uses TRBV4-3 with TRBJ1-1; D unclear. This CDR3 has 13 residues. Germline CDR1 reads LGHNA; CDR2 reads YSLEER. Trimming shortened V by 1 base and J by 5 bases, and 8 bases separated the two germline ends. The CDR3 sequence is CASSQAAGTEAFF. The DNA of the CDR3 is TGCGCCAGCAGCCAAGCCGCGGGGACTGAAGCTTTCTTT.

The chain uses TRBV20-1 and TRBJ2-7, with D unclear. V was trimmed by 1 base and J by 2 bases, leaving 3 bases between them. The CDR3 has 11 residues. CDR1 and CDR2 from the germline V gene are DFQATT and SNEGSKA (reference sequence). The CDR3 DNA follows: TGCAGTGCTAGAGCGGCCTACGAGCAGTACTTC. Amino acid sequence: CSARAAYEQYF.

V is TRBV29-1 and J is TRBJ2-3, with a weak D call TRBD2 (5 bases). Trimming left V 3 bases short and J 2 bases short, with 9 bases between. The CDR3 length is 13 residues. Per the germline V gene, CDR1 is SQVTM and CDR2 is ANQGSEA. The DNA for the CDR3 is TGCAGCGTTGAGGTGGAGGACACAGATACGCAGTATTTT. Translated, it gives CSVEVEDTDTQYF.

The CDR3 loop is CASSLLSGREQYF. The CDR3 nucleotides are TGCGCCAGCAGCTTACTTAGTGGGCGCGAGCAGTACTTC. The V and J genes are TRBV5-1 and TRBJ2-7; no clear D. Germline values: CDR1 SGHRS, CDR2 YFSETQ. V gave up 2 bases and J gave up 6 bases, with 12 bases separating them. The CDR3 is 13 amino acids.

Here the CDR3 DNA reads TGTGCCAGCAGCGTTACTAGCTTGAGCACAGATACGCAGTATTTT. As protein: CASSVTSLSTDTQYF. The genes are TRBV9 and TRBJ2-3, with D maybe TRBD2 (6 bases). The V gene's germline CDR1 is SGDLS and CDR2 YYNGEE. The CDR3 is 15 residues long. Trimming removed 2 bases from V and 0 bases from J, with 10 bases in between.

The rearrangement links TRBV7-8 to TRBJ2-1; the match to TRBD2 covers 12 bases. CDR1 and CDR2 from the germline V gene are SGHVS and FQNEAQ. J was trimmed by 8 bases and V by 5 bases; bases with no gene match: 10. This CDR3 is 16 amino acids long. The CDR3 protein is CASSRRLAGEKDEQFF. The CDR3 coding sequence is TGTGCCAGCAGCCGAAGACTAGCGGGAGAGAAAGATGAGCAGTTCTTC.

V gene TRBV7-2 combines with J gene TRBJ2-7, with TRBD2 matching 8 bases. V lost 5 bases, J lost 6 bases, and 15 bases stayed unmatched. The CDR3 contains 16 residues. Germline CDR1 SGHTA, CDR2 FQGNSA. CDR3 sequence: CASSGPGTRGSGEQYF. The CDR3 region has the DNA TGTGCCAGCAGCGGGCCCGGGACTAGAGGTTCGGGCGAGCAGTACTTC.